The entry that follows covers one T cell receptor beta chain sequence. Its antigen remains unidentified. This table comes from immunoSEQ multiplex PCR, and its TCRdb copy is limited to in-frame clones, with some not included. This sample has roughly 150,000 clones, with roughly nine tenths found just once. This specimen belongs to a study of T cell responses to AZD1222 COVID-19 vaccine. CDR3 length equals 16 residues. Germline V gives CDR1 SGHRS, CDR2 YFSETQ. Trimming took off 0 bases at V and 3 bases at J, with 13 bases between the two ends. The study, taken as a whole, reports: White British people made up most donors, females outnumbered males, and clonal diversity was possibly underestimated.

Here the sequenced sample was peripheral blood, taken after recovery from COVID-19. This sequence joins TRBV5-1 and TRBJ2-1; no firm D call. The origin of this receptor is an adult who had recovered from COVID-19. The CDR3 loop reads CASSLDLFGIYNEQFF. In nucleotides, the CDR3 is TGCGCCAGCAGCTTGGATCTTTTCGGAATCTACAATGAGCAGTTCTTC.